The T cell receptor (beta chain) described here comes from a study of control samples from healthy donors and cancer patients. Repertoires were generated with immunoSEQ multiplex PCR, while TCRdb's copy carries only in-frame clones and drops some. The sample shows about 130,000 clones, about 94% of them seen only once. The CDR3 consists of 13 residues. With 0 bases removed from V and 4 bases from J, the gap between germline ends came to 7 bases. CDR1 is SGHRS, CDR2 YFSETQ, per germline. Sequences were obtained from blood. The chain carries TRBV5-1 and TRBJ1-1; D remains unclear. This clonotype was sampled from a man in his thirties or forties in good health. The CDR3 is CASSLEGVTEAFF. In DNA, the CDR3 is TGCGCCAGCAGCTTGGAGGGTGTCACTGAAGCTTTCTTT.